The next 15 T cell receptor beta chains were all read from a single sample in a study of regulatory T cells in long-lasting Graves disease. Time point noted: newly diagnosed GD, antithyroid drugs for less than 3 months. Generation of the TCR library employed RNA extracted from PBMCs. Researchers made TCR beta libraries by using iRepertoire HTBI primers and running Arm-PCR on CDR3 regions. TCRdb analysed the multiplex PCR reads with MiXCR anew, one entry per CDR3 protein. The sample lists some 600,000 distinct CDR3 sequences, around 15% occurring once. These data also formed part of another study, on T cells in Graves' hyperthyroidism and ophthalmopathy.

The specimen was peripheral blood mononuclear cells (PBMCs), collected at new diagnosis, from a patient treated with antithyroid drugs. These receptor sequences come from a man aged 18 to 30 with Graves disease.

J is TRBJ2-1 and V is TRBV19; 9 bases are shared with TRBD1. V was pared by 5 bases and J by 4 bases, with 6 bases of the junction left unmatched. CDR3 size: 15 residues. Germline loops: CDR1 LNHDA, CDR2 SQIVND (reference sequence). CDR3 nucleotides: TGTGCCAGTAGTTATACCGGGACAGGGTACAATGAGCAGTTCTTC. Its protein product is CASSYTGTGYNEQFF.

This clonotype was seen a handful of times. The chain has TRBV10-3 and TRBJ2-3; TRBD1 might be the D (6 bases). The ends were cut back, 1 base at V and 6 bases at J, with 8 bases in the middle. From germline, CDR1 is ENHRY and CDR2 SYGVKD. The CDR3 is 13 amino acids. The CDR3 region has the DNA TGTGCCATCAGTGAGTACGGACAGGATACGCAGTATTTT. This sequence encodes CAISEYGQDTQYF.

A few counts support this clonotype. V is TRBV5-1 and J is TRBJ2-6; TRBD1 is a possible D gene (6 bases). V was clipped by 4 bases and J by 0 bases, with 8 bases between them. The CDR3 consists of 15 residues. Germline V gives CDR1 SGHRS, CDR2 YFSETQ. CDR3 protein: CASSIQGSGANVLTF. CDR3 coding DNA: TGCGCCAGCAGCATACAGGGCTCTGGGGCCAACGTCCTGACTTTC.

This clonotype occurred many times. The CDR3 sequence is CASKEGDEQYF. The CDR3 nucleotides read TGTGCCAGCAAGGAAGGGGACGAGCAGTACTTC. This chain uses TRBV2 with TRBJ2-7; weak D call: TRBD1 (5 bases). Trimming took off 7 bases at V and 5 bases at J, with 9 bases between the two ends. Germline CDR1 is SNHLY and CDR2 is FYNNEI. This CDR3 contains 11 residues.

The table lists this clonotype with many counts. This chain links TRBV28 with TRBJ2-7; perhaps TRBD1 as D (7 bases). Germline assignment: CDR1 MDHEN and CDR2 SYDVKM. Trimming shortened V by 9 bases and J by 6 bases, and 33 bases separated the two germline ends. The CDR3 runs 18 residues. CDR3 amino acids: CARAQAWTGAPWEAEQYF. DNA for the CDR3: TGTGCCAGAGCTCAGGCTTGGACAGGAGCTCCCTGGGAGGCCGAGCAGTACTTC.

This clonotype was recorded many times. This chain links TRBV12-3 or TRBV12-4 with TRBJ2-3; D remains ambiguous. The CDR3 extends over 13 amino acids. The ends were cut back, 2 bases at V and 4 bases at J, with 7 bases in the middle. The CDR3 loop is CASSLLGPDTQYF. The CDR3 nucleotides read TGTGCCAGCAGTTTATTAGGCCCAGATACGCAGTATTTT.

This clonotype was seen repeatedly, ten times or more. V gene TRBV10-1 combines with J gene TRBJ2-7; 11 bases align to TRBD2. Trimming at V came to 4 bases and at J to 4 bases, leaving 3 bases not matched to a gene. This CDR3 comprises 14 residues. The germline gives CDR1 WNHNN, CDR2 SYGVQD (reference sequence). The chain's CDR3 is CASSALAGEYEQYF. CDR3 nucleotides: TGCGCCAGCAGTGCACTAGCGGGAGAATACGAGCAGTACTTC.

This clonotype occurred many times. The genes are TRBV28 and TRBJ2-5; tentative D call: TRBD1 (5 bases). Germline CDR1 and CDR2: MDHEN and SYDVKM. The CDR3 loop spans 15 amino acids. V was cut by 8 bases and J by 1 base, with 17 bases left in between. Here the CDR3 reads CASRIPRGSQETQYF. In nucleotides, the CDR3 is TGTGCCAGCCGAATCCCAAGGGGCAGCCAAGAGACCCAGTACTTC.

This clonotype has a count of ten or more. V usage is TRBV27 and J usage is TRBJ2-7; a possible D gene is TRBD2 (6 bases). The CDR3 has 17 residues. CDR1 is MNHEY and CDR2 is SMNVEV in the germline V gene (reference sequence). Trimming pared 4 bases from V and 4 bases from J, leaving 23 bases between. CDR3 bases: TGTGCCAGCAGTTCCATTTACATAAGGGACTCACAGTACGAGCAGTACTTC. It specifies CASSSIYIRDSQYEQYF.

This clonotype was detected only a few times. The J gene is TRBJ1-1, the V gene TRBV20-1; unclear D gene. The CDR3 spans 13 residues. Germline V CDR1 and CDR2: DFQATT, SNEGSKA (reference sequence). V was shortened by 2 bases and J by 2 bases, with 9 bases between the two germline ends. The CDR3 sequence: CSARLQPNTEAFF. The CDR3 DNA reads TGCAGTGCTAGACTACAGCCAAACACTGAAGCTTTCTTT.

The sample holds a few counts of this clonotype. The chain recombines TRBV5-1 with TRBJ1-5; TRBD1 matches at 9 bases. In germline, CDR1 is SGHRS, CDR2 YFSETQ. V was clipped by 4 bases and J by 9 bases; unmatched bases: 11. The CDR3 contains 15 residues. The CDR3 region has the DNA TGCGCCAGCAGCCCGACGGACAGGGGCCGCGGGCCCCAGCATTTT. Translated, it gives CASSPTDRGRGPQHF.

The V and J genes are TRBV20-1 and TRBJ2-5, with D possibly TRBD1 on 6 matching bases. V was pared by 1 base and J by 5 bases, with 17 bases between. The CDR3 has 15 amino acids. Looked up from germline, CDR1 is DFQATT and CDR2 is SNEGSKA (reference sequence). For the CDR3, the DNA is TGCAGTGCTAGAGTTCGGGACACCGGGAAGGAGACCCAGTACTTC. It codes for CSARVRDTGKETQYF.

Many counts were recorded for this clonotype. The rearrangement uses TRBV12-3 or TRBV12-4 and TRBJ2-3, with 8 bases aligning to TRBD2. Trimming took 4 bases from V and 4 from J; bases not matched to a gene: 4. CDR3 size: 14 residues. The DNA of the CDR3 is TGTGCCAGCAGTTCGGGACTAGTACCAGATACGCAGTATTTT. This codes for CASSSGLVPDTQYF.

V is TRBV20-1 and J is TRBJ1-5; TRBD1 might be the D (5 bases). Germline V gene data show CDR1 as DFQATT and CDR2 as SNEGSKA (reference sequence). This CDR3 region has 14 residues. V was cut by 0 bases and J by 2 bases, with 8 bases left in between. CDR3 sequence reads: CSARDRRGNQPQHF. In nucleotides, the CDR3 is TGCAGTGCTAGAGATCGCAGGGGCAATCAGCCCCAGCATTTT.

This clonotype was seen repeatedly, ten times or more. V usage is TRBV5-1 and J usage is TRBJ2-7; D tentatively reads TRBD1 or TRBD2 (7 bases each). V was cut by 4 bases and J by 4 bases, with 21 bases left in between. The CDR3 spans 16 residues. From germline, CDR1 is SGHRS and CDR2 YFSETQ. DNA of the CDR3: TGCGCCAGCAGCCGGAGGGGGGGACAGACCCAATACGAGCAGTACTTC. Translation gives CASSRRGGQTQYEQYF.